This section outlines one TCR beta chain sequence together with its context. The antigen this receptor binds is unknown. Base qualities are not at hand, and no much larger clone is one base apart. The time point label, read with the paper, signifies: about 28 days (+/-7) after the second vaccine dose. AZD1222 recipients whose second dose came at about 4 weeks and those whose second dose came at about 12 weeks were combined into one group, since spike-specific TCR depth and breadth did not differ between the two schedules. Vaccinee samples were obtained from the UK trials COV001 and COV002, which included a single-blind randomized controlled phase 2/3 trial of AZD1222 (ChAdOx1 nCoV-19) in healthy adults. For TCRbeta chain sequencing, PBMC samples from trial participants were taken at day 0 and at day 28 after the second dose. These data originate in a study of T cell responses to AZD1222 COVID-19 vaccine (dated by TCRdb to 2020 to 2023). Context from the whole study: TCR sequencing covered 230 or so trial participants: roughly 200 given two doses of AZD1222 and 26 given two doses of MenACWY control vaccine. Trial participants were enrolled by age into 18-55, 56-69 and 70-plus year subgroups, with approximately 150, 28 and 58 TCR-sequenced participants respectively.

The CDR3 regions of human TCRbeta chains were subjected to immunosequencing. The study's own analysis went as follows. Repertoire TCRs were matched against a reference library of SARS-CoV-2-specific TCRs generated with the MIRA antigen-specificity platform. Breadth was defined as the fraction of unique TCRs that were SARS-CoV-2-associated, and depth was defined as the fraction of total T cells that were SARS-CoV-2-associated. Using the MIRA data, every spike-specific TCR was mapped to the spike region that the TCR reacted to and assigned to either a CD4 or a CD8 class. Log10-transformed breadth and depth values were compared by one-way ANOVA with Sidak's multiple comparisons tests. As stored in TCRdb, this immuneACCESS dataset retains in-frame rearrangements with V and J assigned. A fraction of the clones does not appear; measured against another copy, unresolved V genes explain less than half of the discrepancy, and the remainder lacks a known reason. V and J calls and clone size are copied from that table; D and trimming were computed from the DNA. This sample holds 75,000 to 95,000 clones; around 90% were observed only once. Under 35% of the sample rests with the top ten.

Study-wide conclusions, independent of this receptor: Spike-specific TCR breadth and depth rose significantly after two AZD1222 doses compared with day 0 and with MenACWY recipients. The 56-69-year group was small, and its depth increase did not reach significance, likely because of low power. Conclusions about previously exposed vaccinees are limited, since just a handful of AZD1222 recipients were seropositive for SARS-CoV-2 at baseline. Reportedly, almost half of the unique spike-specific TCRs recognized epitopes lying outside the regions that are mutated in the B.1.351 and B.1.1.7 variants. Participants were mostly white British, with more females than males. The authors suggested clonal diversity may have been underestimated. Because no samples from the day 14 peak response were available, repertoires could be characterized only after the peak T cell response. The vaccine-associated CD4 TCRs covered the entire spike protein, and the dominant responses fell in regions 160-218 and 743-854.

V lost 3 bases and J lost 5 bases; the stretch between them is 11 bases long. Reading the germline V gene gives CDR1 SGDLS and CDR2 YYNGEE. The CDR3 contains 13 residues, cysteine and phenylalanine counted. Of all the DNA, just the CDR3 is kept, 39 bases in frame from base 1. The source is an adult who received the AZD1222 COVID-19 vaccine. The source was peripheral blood, collected 28 days after the second AZD1222 dose. The chain is assembled from TRBV9 and TRBJ2-5, with the D segment identity uncertain. The bases are TGTGCCAGCAGCGGGACGGCTTGGGAGACCCAGTACTTC. Protein translation: CASSGTAWETQYF.